This T cell receptor beta chain comes out of a study of lymphopenia after photon versus proton radiotherapy (dated by TCRdb to between 2018 and 2020). Regarding the research as a whole: In patients with gastrointestinal tumors who developed high-grade lymphopenia, the study compared the immunological effects of photon radiation therapy with those of proton radiation therapy. The roughly 20 patients in the cohort had gastrointestinal tumors, were treated with either photon or proton therapy, and subsequently developed lymphopenia. The study was designed to characterize how the impact on the immune system differs between the two radiation modalities. General findings and caveats noted by the study authors: During treatment, patients who received photon therapy lost naive T cells and TCR diversity and gained effector/memory populations, whereas patients who received proton therapy remained relatively stable. Once the lymphocyte count had reached its nadir, the repertoires of photon-treated patients showed oligoclonal expansion, particularly of CD8+ Temra cells, and this expansion drove the decline in diversity. The authors looked at the survival association only in patients who died, and they framed better survival with proton therapy as a possibility rather than a demonstrated result. Among patients across the cohort who died, overall survival time showed an inverse correlation with a larger post-nadir drop in TCR diversity.

To prepare the library, the immunoSEQ multiplex PCR assay was applied. Deep sequencing of rearranged TCR beta loci, alongside multiparametric flow cytometry, was used to profile T cell repertoires. Entries here come from immuneACCESS through TCRdb and include only in-frame sequences with V and J called. Some clones fail to appear in such tables; in the studies checked, an unresolved V gene covers under half of the shortfall, and the cause of the remainder is unknown. The sample has roughly 53,000 clones on record, 80% to 90% of them singletons. The ten top clones hold just under 30% of the sample. At the junction V is shortened by 4 bases and J by 2 bases, with 12 bases in between. The germline V gene sets CDR1 to SQVTM and CDR2 to ANQGSEA. The CDR3 starts with the cysteine, ends with the phenylalanine, and has 13 residues. The DNA shown is the 39-base CDR3, in frame from base 1. This clone appeared a single time. No cognate antigen has been identified for it. There are no base qualities to consult, and no much larger clone falls within one base.

The sequence joins TRBV29-1 to TRBJ2-7; the D gene remains uncertain. The clonotype comes from a man aged 50 or older with gastric cancer. The specimen comprised peripheral blood, sampled from a patient treated with photon-based radiotherapy. The CDR3 protein: CSVGGSWAYEQYF. The nucleotide sequence reads as follows: TGCAGCGTTGGTGGCTCTTGGGCCTACGAGCAGTACTTC.